These 13 T cell receptor beta chains originate from one sample sequenced in a study of cytomegalovirus exposure and HLA in healthy donors. The primer mix had 60 Vbeta and 13 Jbeta primers. Sequenced by immunoSEQ multiplex PCR; TCRdb stores in-frame clones only, minus some. Altogether around 220,000 clones are present, roughly four fifths being singletons, with the ten largest covering 0.2% to 0.25%. Sequencing was performed on PBMCs. These receptors were collected from a girl under 10 years old in good health and CMV-seronegative.

This clone was seen a handful of times. This sequence joins TRBV13 and TRBJ2-5, with 9 bases identical to TRBD2. J lost 4 bases, V lost 5 bases, and 5 bases had no gene match. The CDR3 totals 14 residues. Germline V gene sequence: CDR1 PRHDT, CDR2 FYEKMQ (reference sequence). The CDR3 spells CASSPWRGGETQYF. The CDR3 DNA reads TGTGCCAGCAGCCCTTGGCGGGGGGGAGAGACCCAGTACTTC.

V gene TRBV6-1 combines with J gene TRBJ1-2; no definite D call. The CDR3 sequence is 13 residues long. Germline loops: CDR1 MNHNS, CDR2 SASEGT. The V gene lost 4 bases and the J gene lost 2 bases, with 8 bases spanning the gap. DNA of the CDR3: TGTGCCAGCAGTGTCGAGGGAAACTATGGCTACACCTTC. Its protein product is CASSVEGNYGYTF.

In its sample, this clone was seen a few times. The V and J genes are TRBV19 and TRBJ1-5; tentative D call: TRBD1 (5 bases). Trimming left V 7 bases short and J 2 bases short, with 12 bases between. From germline, CDR1 is LNHDA and CDR2 SQIVND (reference sequence). The CDR3 consists of 14 residues. The CDR3 DNA reads TGTGCCAGTATTCAGGGCCAGGGCAATCAGCCCCAGCATTTT. It codes for CASIQGQGNQPQHF.

A few counts support this clone. This chain joins TRBV29-1 and TRBJ2-1; perhaps TRBD1 as D (6 bases). The length of the CDR3 is 13 residues. Germline V gene sequence: CDR1 SQVTM, CDR2 ANQGSEA. V dropped 7 bases and J dropped 8 bases, with 18 bases sitting between them. CDR3 sequence: CSARQVLGDEQFF. DNA of the CDR3: TGCAGCGCCAGACAGGTTCTAGGGGATGAGCAGTTCTTC.

The chain combines TRBV5-1 with TRBJ2-1, with D perhaps matching TRBD1 (6 bases). Trimming shortened V by 2 bases and J by 8 bases, and 11 bases separated the two germline ends. CDR1 is SGHRS and CDR2 is YFSETQ in the germline V gene. The CDR3 covers 13 residues. CDR3 DNA sequence: TGCGCCAGCAGCTTAACAGGGATCGATGAGCAGTTCTTC. It translates to CASSLTGIDEQFF.

On this clone: This is likely a read error, given that the CDR3 carries no conserved phenylalanine or tryptophan at its end. The DNA is left out, because the CDR3 cannot be placed on it with certainty; the CDR3 is given as TCRdb lists it. The rearrangement joins TRBV2 to TRBJ2-3; TRBD2 is the table's D call and was not checked against the DNA. Counting both end residues, the CDR3 totals 12 amino acids. Germline V gives CDR1 SNHLY, CDR2 FYNNEI. CDR3 sequence reads: CASSEALQAGGT.

The chain couples TRBV5-4 to TRBJ2-1; maybe TRBD1 (5 bases). Trimming removed 2 bases from V and 6 bases from J, with 9 bases in between. The CDR3 has 13 residues. Per germline, CDR1 SGHNT and CDR2 YYREEE (reference sequence). CDR3 loop: CASSLPGSNEQFF. The CDR3, as DNA: TGTGCCAGCAGCTTACCAGGGTCCAATGAGCAGTTCTTC.

This rearrangement joins TRBV11-2 to TRBJ2-1, with 13 bases fitting TRBD2. The V segment lost 4 bases and the J segment 9 bases; nucleotides outside the gene matches: 6. This CDR3 is 15 amino acids long. Germline V gene sequence: CDR1 SGHAT, CDR2 FQNNGV. CDR3 sequence reads: CASSSTSGRAREQFF. CDR3 DNA: TGTGCCAGCAGCTCTACTAGCGGGAGGGCCCGTGAGCAGTTCTTC.

The chain has TRBV19 and TRBJ2-3, with a weak D call TRBD1 (6 bases). Germline V gene lookup returns CDR1 LNHDA and CDR2 SQIVND (reference sequence). This CDR3 is 12 amino acids long. V lost 7 bases, J lost 4 bases, and 9 bases lay in between. The chain's CDR3 is CASKGDPDTQYF. The CDR3 nucleotides are TGTGCCAGTAAGGGGGACCCAGATACGCAGTATTTT.

The rearrangement uses TRBV14 and TRBJ1-1; D ambiguous. Germline CDR1 SGHDN, CDR2 FVKESK. Between the trimmed V and J ends, which lost 1 base and 2 bases, there was a span of 17 bases. The CDR3 spans 17 residues. The CDR3 loop reads CASSQVWEGYSNTEAFF. The CDR3 DNA follows: TGTGCCAGCAGCCAAGTCTGGGAGGGTTACTCAAACACTGAAGCTTTCTTT.

The CDR3 nucleotides are TGTGCCAGCAAAGCGGGGTCCTACGAGCAGTACTTC. Residues: CASKAGSYEQYF. J is TRBJ2-7 and V is TRBV25-1; 7 nucleotides match TRBD2. The CDR3 has 12 residues. Trimming cost V 7 bases and J 1 base; bases outside gene matches: 1. The germline gives CDR1 MGHDK, CDR2 SYGVNS.

V usage is TRBV10-1 and J usage is TRBJ2-3; 8 bases line up with TRBD2. This CDR3 comprises 16 residues. Germline trimming cut 3 bases from V and 3 bases from J; bases unmatched to any gene: 8. From germline, CDR1 is WNHNN and CDR2 SYGVQD (reference sequence). The CDR3 DNA reads as TGCGCCAGCAGTGACGGAGGCGGGGGGCCGACAGATACGCAGTATTTT. This encodes CASSDGGGGPTDTQYF.

The gene calls are TRBV6-6 and TRBJ1-4, with D possibly TRBD1 on 6 matching bases. V was pared by 6 bases and J by 16 bases, with 24 bases between. The CDR3 has 14 amino acids. Per the germline V gene, CDR1 is MNHNY and CDR2 is SVGAGI (reference sequence). CDR3 bases: TGTGCCAGCAGGCCGGGGGGGCTCTTCACAGGCCCGTTTTTT. Its translation: CASRPGGLFTGPFF.